These 5 T cell receptor beta chains share one sample of origin, sequenced in a study of shared clonotypes between healthy human individuals. Clones were sequenced by immunoSEQ multiplex PCR, and TCRdb holds only the in-frame ones, with some missing. The sample consists of a few hundred thousand clones, 97% of them appearing once. Sequenced sample: naive CD4+ T cells sorted from blood. Noted subset: CD45RA+ positively selected. These receptors were taken from a woman in her 30s in good health.

The rearrangement joins TRBV27 to TRBJ1-1; no reliable D call. The ends were cut back, 7 bases at V and 0 bases at J, with 12 bases in the middle. CDR1 MNHEY and CDR2 SMNVEV come from the germline V gene (reference sequence). The CDR3 totals 14 residues. The CDR3 nucleotides read TGTGCCAGCAATTCACCAGGACTGAACACTGAAGCTTTCTTT. This codes for CASNSPGLNTEAFF.

This clone was counted once. The V gene is TRBV18, the J gene TRBJ2-2; D call uncertain. Deletions cut 2 bases from V and 5 bases from J, with 9 bases between. Looked up from germline, CDR1 is KGHSH and CDR2 is LQKENI. This CDR3 contains 14 residues. CDR3 DNA sequence: TGTGCCAGCTCACCAAGGACCGAAACCGGGGAGCTGTTTTTT. The encoded protein is CASSPRTETGELFF.

This chain uses TRBV5-8 with TRBJ1-1; D not certain. Germline V gene sequence: CDR1 SGHTS, CDR2 YDEGEE. V lost 6 bases, J lost 4 bases, and 10 bases lay in between. This CDR3 has 12 amino acids. The CDR3 bases are TGTGCCAGCATAGTCTGGGGCACTGAAGCTTTCTTT. Encoded protein: CASIVWGTEAFF.

The V call is TRBV5-1, the J call TRBJ1-2; D gene ambiguous. The CDR3 runs to 15 residues. The germline V gene has CDR1 SGHRS and CDR2 YFSETQ. The germline V and J ends were trimmed by 3 bases and 7 bases, with 19 bases remaining between them. The CDR3 nucleotides read TGCGCCAGCAGCTCCTCTGGAGGCTCTGTGATTGGCTACACCTTC. Its translation: CASSSSGGSVIGYTF.

CDR3: CASSLAGGLPTDTQYF. The CDR3, as DNA: TGTGCCAGCAGTCTCGCGGGGGGGCTCCCCACAGATACGCAGTATTTT. The chain is built from TRBV25-1 and TRBJ2-3; 9 bases agree with TRBD2. Looked up from germline, CDR1 is MGHDK and CDR2 is SYGVNS. Losses at the gene ends were 5 bases for V and 2 bases for J; bases not matched to a gene: 8. This CDR3 spans 16 amino acids.